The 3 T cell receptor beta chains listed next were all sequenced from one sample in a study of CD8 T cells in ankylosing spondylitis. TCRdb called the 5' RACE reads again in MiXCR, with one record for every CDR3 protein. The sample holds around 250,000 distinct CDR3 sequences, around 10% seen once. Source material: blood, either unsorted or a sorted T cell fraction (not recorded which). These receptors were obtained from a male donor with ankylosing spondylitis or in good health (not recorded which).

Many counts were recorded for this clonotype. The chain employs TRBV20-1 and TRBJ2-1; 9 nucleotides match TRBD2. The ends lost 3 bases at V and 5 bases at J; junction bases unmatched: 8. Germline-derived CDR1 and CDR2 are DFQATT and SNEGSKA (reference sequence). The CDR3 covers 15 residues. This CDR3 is CSASRSGLADNEQFF. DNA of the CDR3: TGCAGTGCTAGCAGATCGGGACTAGCCGACAATGAGCAGTTCTTC.

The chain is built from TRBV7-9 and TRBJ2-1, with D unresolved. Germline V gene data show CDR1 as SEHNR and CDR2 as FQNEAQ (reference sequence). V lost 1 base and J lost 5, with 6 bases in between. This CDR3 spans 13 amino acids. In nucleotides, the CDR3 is TGTGCCAGCAGCTTAGTTGCGGACAATGAGCAGTTCTTC. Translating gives CASSLVADNEQFF.

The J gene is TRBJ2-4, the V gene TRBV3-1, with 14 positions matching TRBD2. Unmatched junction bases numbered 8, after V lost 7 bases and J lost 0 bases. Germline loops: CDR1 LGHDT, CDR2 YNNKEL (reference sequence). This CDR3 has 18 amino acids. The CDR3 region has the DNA TGTGCCAGCACCCGCGGGACTAGCGGGGGTGTAGCCAAAAACATTCAGTACTTC. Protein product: CASTRGTSGGVAKNIQYF. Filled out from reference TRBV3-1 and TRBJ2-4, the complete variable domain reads DTAVSQTPKYLVTQMGNDKSIKCEQNLGHDTMYWYKQDSKKFLKIMFSYNNKELIINETVPNRFSPKSPDKAHLNLHINSLELGDSAVYFCASTRGTSGGVAKNIQYFGAGTRLSVL.